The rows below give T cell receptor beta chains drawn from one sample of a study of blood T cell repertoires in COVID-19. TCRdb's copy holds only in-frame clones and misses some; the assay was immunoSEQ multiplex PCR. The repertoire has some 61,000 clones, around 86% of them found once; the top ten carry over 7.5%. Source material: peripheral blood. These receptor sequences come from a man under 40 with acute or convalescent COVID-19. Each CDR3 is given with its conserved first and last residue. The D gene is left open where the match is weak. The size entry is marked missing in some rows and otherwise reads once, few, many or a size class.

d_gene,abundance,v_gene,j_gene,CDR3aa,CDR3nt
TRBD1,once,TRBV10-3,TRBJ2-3,CAISLRQGRGTDTQYF,TGTGCCATCAGTCTACGACAGGGTAGGGGGACAGATACGCAGTATTTT
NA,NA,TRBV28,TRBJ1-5,CASRQNRVRASNQPQHF,TGTGCCAGCAGACAAAACAGGGTAAGGGCTAGCAATCAGCCCCAGCATTTT
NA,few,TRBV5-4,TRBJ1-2,CASSLVRGHGPGGYTF,TGTGCCAGCAGCTTGGTGCGGGGGCACGGGCCCGGGGGCTACACCTTC
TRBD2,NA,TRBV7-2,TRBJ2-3,CASSLVLAGLADTQYF,TGTGCCAGCAGCTTAGTTTTAGCGGGATTAGCAGATACGCAGTATTTT
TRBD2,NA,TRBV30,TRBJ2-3,CAWSVLAGVTDTQYF,TGTGCCTGGAGTGTACTAGCGGGAGTGACAGATACGCAGTATTTT
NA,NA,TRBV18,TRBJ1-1,CASSRQGPEAFF,TGTGCCAGCTCACGTCAGGGGCCTGAAGCTTTCTTT
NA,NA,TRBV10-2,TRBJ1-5,CASRSGASGNQPQHF,TGCGCCAGCAGGAGTGGGGCAAGTGGCAATCAGCCCCAGCATTTT
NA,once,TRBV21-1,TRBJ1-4,CASSIGTGSNEKLFF,TGTGCCAGCAGCATAGGGACAGGGAGTAATGAAAAACTGTTTTTT
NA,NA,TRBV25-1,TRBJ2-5,CASNAGYQETQYF,TGTGCCAGTAACGCAGGGTACCAAGAGACCCAGTACTTC
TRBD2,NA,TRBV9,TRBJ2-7,CASSTPLTMLASGSYEQYF,TGTGCCAGCAGCACCCCTCTGACTATGCTAGCTAGCGGATCCTACGAGCAGTACTTC
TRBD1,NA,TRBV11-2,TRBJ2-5,CASSTRQGRVSPTQYF,TGTGCCAGCAGCACCCGACAGGGGCGAGTGTCCCCAACACAGTACTTC
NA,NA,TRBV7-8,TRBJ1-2,CASSLASGQSYGYTF,TGTGCCAGCAGCTTAGCGAGTGGGCAGAGCTATGGCTACACCTTC
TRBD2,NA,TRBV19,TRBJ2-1,CASSIAGLVIIRANEQFF,TGTGCCAGTAGTATAGCGGGACTAGTTATCATTAGGGCCAATGAGCAGTTCTTC
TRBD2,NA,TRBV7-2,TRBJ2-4,CASSLVGSGSQNIQYF,TGTGCCAGCAGCTTAGTAGGTAGCGGGTCCCAAAACATTCAGTACTTC
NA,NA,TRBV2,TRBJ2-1,CASRRLVPEQFF,TGTGCCAGCCGTCGACTAGTCCCTGAGCAGTTCTTC
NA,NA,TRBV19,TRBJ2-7,CASSPAGPLEEQYF,TGTGCCAGTAGTCCCGCGGGACCCCTCGAAGAGCAGTACTTC
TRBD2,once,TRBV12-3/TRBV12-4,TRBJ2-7,CASSFGGYEQYF,TGTGCCAGCAGTTTCGGGGGGTACGAGCAGTACTTC
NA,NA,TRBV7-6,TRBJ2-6,CASSPVISGANVLTF,TGTGCCAGCAGCCCCGTAATCTCTGGGGCCAACGTCCTGACTTTC
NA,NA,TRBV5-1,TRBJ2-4,CASSFGGSAKNIQYF,TGCGCCAGCAGCTTCGGAGGGAGCGCCAAAAACATTCAGTACTTC
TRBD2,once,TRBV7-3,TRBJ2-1,CASSPSGSKGNEQFF,TGTGCCAGCAGCCCTAGCGGGAGCAAGGGCAATGAGCAGTTCTTC
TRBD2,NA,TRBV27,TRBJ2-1,CASSLTTSGSVNEQFF,TGTGCCAGCAGTCTGACGACTAGCGGGAGTGTAAATGAGCAGTTCTTC
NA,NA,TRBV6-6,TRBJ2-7,CASSFEGIYEQYF,TGTGCCAGCAGTTTCGAGGGAATCTACGAGCAGTACTTC
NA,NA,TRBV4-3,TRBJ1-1,CASSQAWTPVGNTEAFF,TGCGCCAGCAGCCAAGCTTGGACTCCTGTTGGGAACACTGAAGCTTTCTTT
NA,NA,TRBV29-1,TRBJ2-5,CSVLRGKTQYF,TGCAGCGTTCTAAGGGGAAAGACCCAGTACTTC
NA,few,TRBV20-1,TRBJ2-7,CSATTDYEQYF,TGCAGTGCCACGACAGACTACGAGCAGTACTTC
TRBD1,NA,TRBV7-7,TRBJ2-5,CASSRDRAETQYF,TGTGCCAGCAGCCGAGACAGGGCCGAGACCCAGTACTTC
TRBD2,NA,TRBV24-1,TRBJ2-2,CATGLAGVVDTGELFF,TGTGCCACCGGACTAGCGGGAGTTGTAGACACCGGGGAGCTGTTTTTT
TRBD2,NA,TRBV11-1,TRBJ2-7,CASSRSGLGPDEQYF,TGTGCCAGCAGCAGATCGGGACTAGGTCCCGACGAGCAGTACTTC
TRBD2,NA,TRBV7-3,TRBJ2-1,CASSPSGTYNEQFF,TGTGCCAGCAGCCCGAGCGGGACCTACAATGAGCAGTTCTTC
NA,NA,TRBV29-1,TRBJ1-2,CSAGVGQNYGYTF,TGCAGCGCTGGGGTAGGACAGAACTATGGCTACACCTTC
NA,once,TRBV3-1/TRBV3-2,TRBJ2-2,CASSQELVQVNTGELFF,TGTGCCAGCAGCCAAGAACTTGTCCAGGTGAACACCGGGGAGCTGTTTTTT
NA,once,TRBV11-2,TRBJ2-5,CASSSVSGNSQETQYF,TGTGCCAGCAGCTCCGTTTCGGGGAACTCCCAAGAGACCCAGTACTTC
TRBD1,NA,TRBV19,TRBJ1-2,CASSTGGRNYGYTF,TGTGCCAGCTCCACAGGGGGACGCAACTATGGCTACACCTTC
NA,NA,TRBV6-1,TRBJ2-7,CASSGETGTSSYEQYF,TGTGCCAGCAGTGGTGAGACAGGTACCAGCTCCTACGAGCAGTACTTC
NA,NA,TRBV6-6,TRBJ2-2,CASSSPGSSTGELFF,TGTGCCAGCAGTTCCCCCGGGTCCTCCACCGGGGAGCTGTTTTTT
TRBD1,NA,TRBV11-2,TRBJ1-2,CASSITGTGIDNGYTF,TGTGCCAGCAGCATTACCGGGACAGGGATAGATAATGGCTACACCTTC
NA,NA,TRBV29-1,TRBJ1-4,CSGGWANEKLFF,TGCAGCGGCGGATGGGCTAATGAAAAACTGTTTTTT
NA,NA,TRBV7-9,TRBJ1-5,CASSEGEYSNQPQHF,TGTGCCAGCAGCGAAGGGGAATATAGCAATCAGCCCCAGCATTTT
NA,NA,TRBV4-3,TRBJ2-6,CASSQFLRSGANVLTF,TGCGCCAGCAGCCAGTTCCTGCGTTCTGGGGCCAACGTCCTGACTTTC
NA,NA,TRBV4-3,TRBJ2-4,CASSQDTRVNIQYF,TGCGCCAGCAGCCAAGATACCAGGGTCAACATTCAGTACTTC
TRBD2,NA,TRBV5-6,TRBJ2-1,CASSSTSAEQFF,TGTGCCAGCAGTTCTACTAGCGCTGAGCAGTTCTTC
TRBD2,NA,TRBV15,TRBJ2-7,CATRAVAGRYEQYF,TGTGCCACCAGAGCGGTAGCGGGACGATACGAGCAGTACTTC
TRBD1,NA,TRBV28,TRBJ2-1,CASSLTGTGAYNEQFF,TGTGCCAGCAGTTTAACCGGGACAGGGGCCTACAATGAGCAGTTCTTC
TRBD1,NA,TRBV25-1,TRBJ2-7,CASSGTGAEQYF,TGTGCCAGCAGTGGCACAGGGGCCGAGCAGTACTTC
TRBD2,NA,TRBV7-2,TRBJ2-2,CASSPWTSGRARNTGELFF,TGTGCCAGCAGCCCCTGGACTAGCGGGAGGGCCAGGAACACCGGGGAGCTGTTTTTT
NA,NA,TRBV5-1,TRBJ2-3,CASGTGRMDTQYF,TGCGCCAGCGGTACAGGGCGAATGGATACGCAGTATTTT
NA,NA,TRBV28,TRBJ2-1,CASLQTGVSYEQFF,TGTGCCAGTCTCCAAACGGGAGTATCCTACGAGCAGTTCTTC
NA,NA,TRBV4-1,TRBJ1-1,CASSQGVLMNTEAFF,TGCGCCAGCAGCCAAGGCGTACTGATGAACACTGAAGCTTTCTTT
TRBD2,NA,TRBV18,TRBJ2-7,CASSPGLANTYEQYF,TGTGCCAGCTCACCGGGACTAGCGAACACCTACGAGCAGTACTTC
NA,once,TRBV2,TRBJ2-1,CASRVEGEQFF,TGTGCCAGCAGGGTAGAGGGTGAGCAGTTCTTC
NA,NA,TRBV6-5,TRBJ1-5,CASSDRSNQPQHF,TGTGCCAGCAGCGACAGGAGCAATCAGCCCCAGCATTTT
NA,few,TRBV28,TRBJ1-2,CASSPLFPLYGYTF,TGTGCCAGCAGCCCACTCTTCCCCCTCTATGGCTACACCTTC
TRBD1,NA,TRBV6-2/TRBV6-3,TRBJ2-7,CASSYIGQGKNEQYF,TGTGCCAGCAGTTACATCGGACAGGGCAAAAACGAGCAGTACTTC